Listed here are 4 T cell receptor beta chains from one sample, sequenced in a study of T cell clonality in common variable immunodeficiency. The method was immunoSEQ multiplex PCR; TCRdb's version includes in-frame clones alone and lacks a portion of them. This sample carries about 74,000 clones, none of them present only once. The sample consisted of peripheral blood mononuclear cells. The receptors shown here come from a person between 18 and 70 years old in good health.

This clone was seen many times. The read comes to an end 3 residues before the CDR3 does, leaving the germline J gene to fill in the end. J is TRBJ1-3 and V is TRBV5-6; D call uncertain. Trimming pared 2 bases from V and 3 bases from J, leaving 9 bases between. The CDR3 covers 14 residues. Germline V gene lookup returns CDR1 SGHDT and CDR2 YYEEEE. The CDR3 is CASSFSVGGNTIYF. The DNA read from the CDR3 is TGTGCCAGCAGCTTTAGTGTCGGTGGAAACACC.

This clone occurred many times. The CDR3 end lies 3 residues beyond the end of the read and is filled in from the germline J gene. This chain joins TRBV20-1 and TRBJ2-3; D not certain. CDR1 is DFQATT and CDR2 is SNEGSKA in the germline V gene (reference sequence). The CDR3 length is 13 residues. The V gene lost 2 bases and the J gene lost 3 bases, with 9 bases spanning the gap. The CDR3 reads CSARSLKTDTQYF. Partial CDR3 DNA: TGCAGTGCTAGAAGCCTTAAGACAGATACG.

This clone was detected ten times or more. The sequenced fragment ends 3 residues before the CDR3 boundary, so the rest is inferred from the germline J gene. The chain is built from TRBV20-1 and TRBJ2-3; TRBD2 matches 11 bases. CDR3 size: 18 residues. The germline CDR1 and CDR2 sequences are DFQATT and SNEGSKA (reference sequence). V lost 0 bases and J lost 2; bases outside the gene matches: 10. The CDR3 bases that were read are TGCAGTGCTAGAGACATACTCACTAGCGGGGGCAACACAGATACG. It specifies CSARDILTSGGNTDT. The whole CDR3 region reads CSARDILTSGGNTDTQYF.

This clone occurred many times. The read stops 3 residues short of the end of the CDR3; the missing end is completed from the germline J gene. V is TRBV7-8 and J is TRBJ2-2, with 10 bases lining up with TRBD2. The J segment lost 6 bases and the V segment lost 8 bases, leaving 6 bases of the junction unmatched. The germline CDR1 and CDR2 sequences are SGHVS and FQNEAQ. This CDR3 is 14 amino acids long. The part of the CDR3 DNA that was read is TGTGCCAGCGTCGGGACTAGCGTGTCCGGGGAG. It is translated as CASVGTSVSGE. The complete CDR3 protein is CASVGTSVSGELFF.